This is a list of T cell receptor beta chains from one sample in a study of radiotherapy plus CTLA-4 blockade in lung cancer. Sequencing used immunoSEQ multiplex PCR; TCRdb keeps in-frame clones, though not all of them. The sample records tens of thousands of clones, around 78% being singletons. Material: peripheral blood, obtained from a patient treated with radiotherapy plus ipilimumab. These receptors were taken from a human donor with non-small cell lung cancer who had a partial response to radiotherapy plus ipilimumab. Some clones in this sample may be carry-over from other donors' samples. Both conserved end residues are part of each CDR3. Fields, in order: J gene, D gene, V gene, clone size, CDR3 protein, CDR3 DNA. A D gene is named only where the DNA matches it firmly. The size field is filled for only some rows; it gives once, few, many or a size class.

>TRBJ2-1|TRBD1|TRBV28|few
CASSTHSGTGKNEQFF
TGTGCCAGCAGTACACACTCCGGGACAGGAAAAAATGAGCAGTTCTTC
>TRBJ1-5|.|TRBV30|.
CAWSVAGGQPQHF
TGTGCCTGGAGTGTCGCAGGAGGTCAGCCCCAGCATTTT
>TRBJ2-7|.|TRBV21-1|.
CASSKGLAGENEYEQYF
TGTGCCAGCAGCAAGGGACTAGCGGGAGAGAACGAATACGAGCAGTACTTC
>TRBJ2-1|.|TRBV6-1|.
CASSGRTLNEQFF
TGTGCCAGCAGTGGCAGGACACTCAATGAGCAGTTCTTC
>TRBJ1-3|TRBD1|TRBV9|.
CASSPGGGQYSGNTIYF
TGTGCCAGCAGCCCAGGGGGCGGACAATACTCTGGAAACACCATATATTTT
>TRBJ1-3|.|TRBV7-9|.
CASSLVGTGNTIYF
TGTGCCAGCAGCTTGGTAGGGACAGGAAACACCATATATTTT
>TRBJ2-3|TRBD1|TRBV7-9|.
CASSPRRDSDTQYF
TGTGCCAGCAGCCCGAGAAGGGACAGTGATACGCAGTATTTT
>TRBJ2-5|.|TRBV7-3|.
CASSRGAQETQYF
TGTGCCAGCAGCCGGGGAGCACAAGAGACCCAGTACTTC
>TRBJ1-1|.|TRBV19|few
CASSERFTEAFF
TGTGCCAGTAGCGAGCGGTTCACTGAAGCTTTCTTT
>TRBJ2-2|TRBD1|TRBV7-3|once
CASSLAGTGATGELFF
TGTGCCAGCAGCTTGGCCGGGACAGGGGCCACCGGGGAGCTGTTTTTT
>TRBJ2-5|.|TRBV19|.
CASSTLETSSEAQYF
TGTGCCAGTAGTACCCTCGAAACGTCTTCCGAGGCCCAGTACTTC
>TRBJ1-4|.|TRBV28|few
CATLRVGTPNEKLFF
TGTGCCACCCTTCGAGTCGGGACTCCGAATGAAAAACTGTTTTTT
>TRBJ1-1|.|TRBV25-1|.
CASSELGAGSNTEAFF
TGTGCCAGCAGTGAATTAGGGGCCGGATCCAACACTGAAGCTTTCTTT
>TRBJ2-7|TRBD2|TRBV14|.
CASSQGRGGPYEQYF
TGTGCCAGCAGCCAAGGGCGCGGGGGTCCCTACGAGCAGTACTTC
>TRBJ2-7|TRBD2|TRBV5-6|.
CASSLIAGGPDEQYF
TGTGCCAGCAGCCTGATTGCGGGAGGGCCGGACGAGCAGTACTTC
>TRBJ2-3|.|TRBV7-7|.
CASSPMGISAACTDTQYF
TGTGCCAGCAGCCCGATGGGGATTAGCGCGGCCTGCACAGATACGCAGTATTTT
>TRBJ1-2|.|TRBV28|.
CASGSRPRRYGYTF
TGTGCCAGCGGCAGTCGGCCGCGGCGATATGGCTACACCTTC